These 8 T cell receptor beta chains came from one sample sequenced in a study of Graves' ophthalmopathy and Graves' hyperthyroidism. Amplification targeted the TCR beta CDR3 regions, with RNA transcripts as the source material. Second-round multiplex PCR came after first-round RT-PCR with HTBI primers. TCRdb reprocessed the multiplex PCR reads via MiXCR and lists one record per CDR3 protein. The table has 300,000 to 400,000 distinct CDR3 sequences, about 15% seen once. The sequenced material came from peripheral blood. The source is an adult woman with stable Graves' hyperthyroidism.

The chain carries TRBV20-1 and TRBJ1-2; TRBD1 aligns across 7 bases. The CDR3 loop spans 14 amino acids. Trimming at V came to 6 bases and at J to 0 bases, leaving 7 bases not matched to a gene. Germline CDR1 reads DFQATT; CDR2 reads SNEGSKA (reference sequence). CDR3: CSAPDRASNYGYTF. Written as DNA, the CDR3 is TGCAGTGCACCCGACAGGGCTTCTAACTATGGCTACACCTTC.

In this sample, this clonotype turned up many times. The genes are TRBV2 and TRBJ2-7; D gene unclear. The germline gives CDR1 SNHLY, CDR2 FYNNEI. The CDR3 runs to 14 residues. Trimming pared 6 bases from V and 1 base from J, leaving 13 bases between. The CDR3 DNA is TGTGCCAGCAGAGACCTTGATGATTCCTACGAGCAGTACTTC. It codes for CASRDLDDSYEQYF.

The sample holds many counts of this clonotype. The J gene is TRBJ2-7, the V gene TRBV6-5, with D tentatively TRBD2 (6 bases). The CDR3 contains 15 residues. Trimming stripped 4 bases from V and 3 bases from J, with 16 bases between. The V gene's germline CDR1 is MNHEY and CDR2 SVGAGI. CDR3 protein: CASSSPGVGIYEQYF. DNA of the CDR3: TGTGCCAGCAGTTCTCCGGGGGTGGGAATCTACGAGCAGTACTTC.

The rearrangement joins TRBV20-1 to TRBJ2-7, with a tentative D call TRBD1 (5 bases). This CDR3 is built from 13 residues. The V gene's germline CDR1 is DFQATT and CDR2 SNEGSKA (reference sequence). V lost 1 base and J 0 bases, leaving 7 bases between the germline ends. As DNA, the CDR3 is TGCAGTGCTAGAGGGGGCGACTCCTACGAGCAGTACTTC. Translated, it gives CSARGGDSYEQYF.

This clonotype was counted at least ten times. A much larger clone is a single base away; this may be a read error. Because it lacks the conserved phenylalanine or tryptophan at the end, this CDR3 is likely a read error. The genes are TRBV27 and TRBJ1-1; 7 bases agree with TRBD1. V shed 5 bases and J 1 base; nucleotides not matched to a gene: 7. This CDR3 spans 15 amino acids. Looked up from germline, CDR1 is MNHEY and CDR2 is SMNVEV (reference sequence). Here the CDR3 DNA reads TGTGCCAGCAGTCCCTGGGACAGCCCGAACACTGAAGCTTTCCTT. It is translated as CASSPWDSPNTEAFL.

DNA for the CDR3: TGCAGCATGTGGTCGGGCCTGGGTTCGGAGACCCAGTACTTC. Translation gives CSMWSGLGSETQYF. J is TRBJ2-5 and V is TRBV29-1; D is ambiguous. The CDR3 runs to 14 residues. The V end was cut by 8 bases, the J end by 5 bases, with 21 bases between. Looked up from germline, CDR1 is SQVTM and CDR2 is ANQGSEA. Full variable domain (remainder filled in from reference TRBV29-1 and TRBJ2-5): SAVISQKPSRDICQRGTSLTIQCQVDSQVTMMFWYRQQPGQSLTLIATANQGSEATYESGFVIDKFPISRPNLTFSTLTVSNMSPEDSSIYLCSMWSGLGSETQYFGPGTRLLVL.

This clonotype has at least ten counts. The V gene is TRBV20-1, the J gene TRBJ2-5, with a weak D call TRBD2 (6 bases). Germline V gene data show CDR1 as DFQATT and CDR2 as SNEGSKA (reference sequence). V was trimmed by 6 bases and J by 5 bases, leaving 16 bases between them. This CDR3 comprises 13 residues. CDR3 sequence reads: CSAQTRREETQYF. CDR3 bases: TGCAGTGCCCAGACCAGGAGGGAGGAGACCCAGTACTTC.

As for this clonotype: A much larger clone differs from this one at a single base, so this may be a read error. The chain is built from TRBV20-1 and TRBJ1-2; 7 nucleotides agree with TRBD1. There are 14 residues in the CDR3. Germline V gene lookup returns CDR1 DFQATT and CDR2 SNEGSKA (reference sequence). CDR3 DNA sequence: TGCAGTGCTAGAGATCGGCGACAGGGTGCTGGCGACACCTTC. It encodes CSARDRRQGAGDTF.